These 3 T cell receptor beta chains originate from one sample sequenced in a study of OX40 agonist ivuxolimab in advanced cancers. The protocol was immunoSEQ multiplex PCR, while the TCRdb copy is restricted to in-frame clones and leaves out a portion. The table includes 60,000 to 70,000 clones, roughly 90% detected once. The sample here was CD4+ or CD8+ T cells sorted from blood, taken in a trial of the OX40 agonist ivuxolimab. Every receptor here comes from an adult with an advanced solid tumor such as melanoma, head and neck, liver or kidney cancer.

V gene TRBV5-1 combines with J gene TRBJ2-3; D not certain. Trimming took 6 bases from V and 2 from J, leaving 10 bases between them. The CDR3 length is 13 residues. Germline values: CDR1 SGHRS, CDR2 YFSETQ. CDR3 sequence reads: CASTSRFTDTQYF. The CDR3 DNA is TGCGCCAGCACCTCCCGTTTCACAGATACGCAGTATTTT.

The chain has TRBV2 and TRBJ1-2; 8 nucleotides agree with TRBD1. With V trimmed by 6 bases and J by 8 bases, 5 bases remained unmatched. From germline, CDR1 is SNHLY and CDR2 FYNNEI. This CDR3 has 12 amino acids. CDR3: CASSPQGVGYTF. CDR3 nucleotide sequence: TGTGCCAGCAGCCCACAGGGGGTCGGCTACACCTTC.

This clone was detected only once. V gene TRBV27 combines with J gene TRBJ2-3, with 11 nucleotides matching TRBD1. The CDR3 extends over 14 amino acids. V gave up 6 bases and J gave up 3 bases; unmatched junction bases: 2. From germline, CDR1 is MNHEY and CDR2 SMNVEV (reference sequence). This CDR3 reads CASRRDRGTDTQYF. The CDR3 nucleotides are TGTGCCAGCAGAAGGGACAGGGGGACAGATACGCAGTATTTT.